This T cell receptor (beta chain) was sequenced for a study of blood T cell repertoires in COVID-19 (dated by TCRdb to 2019 to 2021). Describing the broader study: Collaborator samples came from the United States, Italy and Spain and covered acute and convalescent phases of COVID-19. The prospective study material was composed of cDNA or gDNA derived from T cells, B-cell-depleted T cells, or PBMCs. The dataset comprised deeply sampled blood TCRbeta repertoires from subjects exposed to, actively infected with, or recovered from COVID-19. A freely available public database, intended as a resource for researchers studying the immune response to SARS-CoV-2, is where the repertoires were released. The samples were drawn from two sources: the first 160 participants of the ongoing ImmuneRACE study, and 1,254 subjects contributed by 6 global collaborators. Sample metadata almost always included a de-identified subject ID, COVID-19 status, age in years and sex. HLA class I and class II types, where available, came from metadata supplied by the sample provider rather than from assay-based typing. Overall results and qualifications from the work: The amount of clinical and demographic metadata varied by source and participant and was provided uncurated.

The immunoSEQ Assay, a bias-controlled multiplex PCR, was used to amplify TCRbeta CDR3 regions from genomic DNA. The study's processing was this. The number of nucleated cells in each sample was estimated by amplification of reference gene primers within the assay. Sequence reads were collapsed and filtered to measure the absolute abundance of every unique TCRbeta CDR3 rearrangement. For each sample, productive Simpson clonality was calculated by taking the square root of Simpson's diversity index across productive rearrangements. The table was pulled from immuneACCESS by TCRdb, which kept in-frame rearrangements only. Such tables lose some clones; where checked, under half of the loss comes from unresolved V genes, and the rest has no known cause. The V and J calls and clone size were taken over from that table, and D and trimming were inferred from the DNA. Recorded for this sample are around 25,000 clones; roughly 86% of them occurred a single time. Of the sample, 5% to 6% is held by the ten largest clones.

Collaborating institutions collected whole blood in K2EDTA tubes following their own protocols. Collaborator samples were shipped for TCRbeta analysis as frozen whole blood, isolated PBMCs, or DNA extracted from either sample type. For CDR1 and CDR2, the germline V gene lists KGHSH and LQKENI. The CDR3, from cysteine to phenylalanine, totals 12 residues. Here the CDR3 DNA is all that survives: 36 bases in frame from base 1. V is cut by 2 bases and J by 5 bases, and the space between the germline ends is 4 bases. Points on this clone: Its specific antigen is unknown. No base quality values were provided; no much bigger clone lies one nucleotide off.

The sequence derives from a man over 45 with active COVID-19. The sequence links TRBV18 to TRBJ1-5, with the identity of the D gene unclear. The sample comprised peripheral blood. The nucleotide sequence reads as follows: TGTGCCAGCTCACCATCAGATCAGCCCCAGCATTTT. Translated, it reads CASSPSDQPQHF.